The text below deals with one TCR beta chain. TCRdb's copy holds only in-frame clones and misses some; the assay was immunoSEQ multiplex PCR. The data show 150,000 to 200,000 clones, over 70% seen once. This sample stems from a study of blood T cell repertoires in COVID-19. Study-wide context: PBMCs, B-cell-depleted T cells, or T cells were the source of the cDNA or gDNA that made up the material.

The CDR3 sequence is 17 residues long. Germline CDR1 is LGHDT and CDR2 is YNNKEL (reference sequence). V lost 3 bases and J lost 0, with 12 bases in between. Donors in Cohort 3 who had recovered were those with two negative PCRs, healthcare professional clearance, or resolution of their symptoms. The TCR was taken from a woman aged 55-70 years who had recovered from COVID-19. The specimen was PBMCs or T cells enriched from blood (not recorded which). The rearrangement uses TRBV3-1 (or the pseudogene TRBV3-2) and TRBJ2-6; perhaps TRBD1 as D (7 bases). CDR3 protein: CASSQAGGYSGANVLTF. DNA of the CDR3: TGTGCCAGCAGCCAGGCAGGGGGGTACTCTGGGGCCAACGTCCTGACTTTC.